These 4 T cell receptor beta chains originate from one sample sequenced in a study of blood T cell repertoires in COVID-19. The data were produced by immunoSEQ multiplex PCR, yet TCRdb's version contains in-frame clones alone and is incomplete. This table has 120,000 to 150,000 clones, around 77% appearing once. Specimen: peripheral blood. Every receptor here comes from a man aged 50 or older with active or convalescent COVID-19.

V gene TRBV9 combines with J gene TRBJ1-1, with D possibly matching TRBD1 (5 bases). The CDR3 is 16 residues long. CDR1 is SGDLS and CDR2 is YYNGEE in the germline V gene. V was cut by 3 bases and J by 1 base, with 16 bases left in between. The CDR3 DNA sequence: TGTGCCAGCAGCGCGCCCGGGACTGGGAGGAACACTGAAGCTTTCTTT. This translates into CASSAPGTGRNTEAFF. The complete variable domain, with remaining parts taken from reference TRBV9 and TRBJ1-1, reads DSGVTQTPKHLITATGQRVTLRCSPRSGDLSVYWYQQSLDQGLQFLIQYYNGEERAKGNILERFSAQQFPDLHSELNLSSLELGDSALYFCASSAPGTGRNTEAFFGQGTRLTVV.

With respect to this clone: Mismatch with germline at one junction end may stem from a read error. The genes are TRBV12-3 or TRBV12-4 and TRBJ1-3, with D unclear. The CDR3 covers 8 residues. The CDR3 nucleotides read TGTGCCAGCCAAACCGACTTCTTT. The encoded protein is CASQTDFF.

This chain links TRBV19 with TRBJ1-5, with 11 positions matching TRBD1. The ends lost 3 bases at V and 11 bases at J; junction bases unmatched: 6. The CDR3 has 14 amino acids. The V gene's germline CDR1 is LNHDA and CDR2 SQIVND (reference sequence). CDR3 residues: CASSIGQGASAQHF. The CDR3 DNA is TGTGCCAGTAGTATTGGACAGGGGGCTTCAGCCCAGCATTTT.

The chain links TRBV24-1 to TRBJ2-5, with D maybe TRBD2 (6 bases). The germline gives CDR1 KGHDR, CDR2 SFDVKD. V was pared by 4 bases and J by 7 bases, with 12 bases between. The CDR3 length is 13 residues. CDR3 sequence reads: CATSEGGYGTQYF. Here the CDR3 DNA reads TGTGCCACCAGTGAGGGGGGTTACGGGACCCAGTACTTC.